The TCR beta chain described here comes from a study of T-cell memory formation after mild COVID-19 (dated by TCRdb to the early 2020s). General notes on the study: TCR sequence clusters from the two donors were found to be largely donor specific. T-cell clones expanding and contracting after mild COVID-19 in a couple of donors were tracked by longitudinal TCRalpha and TCRbeta repertoire sequencing. Two young, previously healthy adult volunteers, one female and one male, were included in the cohort. Findings and caveats that apply to the study as a whole: Whether the second-wave clones peaking on day 37 were SARS-CoV-2 specific was not confirmed. The study covered only a couple of mild cases, and larger cohorts including severe cases with pre-infection samples were considered necessary. Some responding clones were found in pre-infection memory, which suggests that pre-existing cross-reactive memory T cells took part in the SARS-CoV-2 response. Clones that contracted from day 15 to 85 showed balanced CD4/CD8 phenotypes, whereas a second wave of clones that expanded from day 15 to 37 leaned towards CD4+. Contracting CD4+ clones appeared mostly in the CM and EM memory subsets, whereas CD8+ clones were enriched in EMRA.

The sample was run on an Illumina NovaSeq 6000. cDNA libraries for TCRalpha and TCRbeta were prepared by 5'RACE using constant-segment primers, with sample barcodes and unique molecular identifiers added. RNA was extracted from every sample with Trizol reagent. Amplification of the libraries took two PCR steps, and the second step added a second sample barcode plus Illumina TruSeq adapters. Sequencing of the libraries was done on an Illumina NovaSeq, producing 2 x 150 bp paired-end reads. In the source study's methods: With migec v1.2.7, reads were demultiplexed and then collapsed into UMI-guided consensus sequences. Using mixcr v2.1.11, the UMI consensuses were aligned to TRA and TRB V and J templates and assembled into clonotypes. A clonotype was counted as expanded or contracted only when both edgeR and NoisET called the clonotype significant, with the noise models trained on biological replicates. edgeR calls used a false discovery rate-adjusted p below 0.01 and a log2 fold-change threshold of 1. As an exploratory analysis of dynamics, max-normalized trajectories of the 1000 most abundant clonotypes were examined with PCA combined with hierarchical clustering. The CD4 or CD8 phenotype of responding clones was assigned using the separately sequenced CD4+ and CD8+ repertoires. TCRdb applied fastp at Q25 and MiXCR to the public reads, then kept only in-frame beta chains. Rows with one shared CDR3 protein collapse into an entry with the most common genes and DNA. For this entry, the V and J calls and clone size follow TCRdb and not the study's own pipeline. The sample table records just under 550,000 distinct CDR3 sequences; about 20% of these occur just once. The ten largest clones take up under 15% of the sample.

This clonotype has a handful of counts. Its antigen is not yet known. Nothing much larger sits one base from this clone, and base qualities are not available. Ficoll-Paque density gradient centrifugation was used to isolate PBMCs. The sequencing input was PBMCs or a T cell subset sorted from them (not recorded which). This TCR came from an adult woman who had mild COVID-19 (a few samples of this study predate the infection). The sample titles of this study are shuffled in the database, so cell type and time point are left out; the donor was told from shared clones.

The sequenced DNA: TGTGCCAGCAAAGGGGCCCAGTATAATTCACCCCTCCACTTT. Its amino acids are CASKGAQYNSPLHF. The V gene is TRBV12-3 or TRBV12-4 and the J gene is TRBJ1-6; the best D guess is TRBD1, with 5 bases matching. Cut back by 7 bases and 4 bases, the V and J ends lie 11 bases apart. Counted from cysteine to phenylalanine, this CDR3 has 14 amino acids. CDR3 DNA only is kept here, 42 bases in frame from base 1.